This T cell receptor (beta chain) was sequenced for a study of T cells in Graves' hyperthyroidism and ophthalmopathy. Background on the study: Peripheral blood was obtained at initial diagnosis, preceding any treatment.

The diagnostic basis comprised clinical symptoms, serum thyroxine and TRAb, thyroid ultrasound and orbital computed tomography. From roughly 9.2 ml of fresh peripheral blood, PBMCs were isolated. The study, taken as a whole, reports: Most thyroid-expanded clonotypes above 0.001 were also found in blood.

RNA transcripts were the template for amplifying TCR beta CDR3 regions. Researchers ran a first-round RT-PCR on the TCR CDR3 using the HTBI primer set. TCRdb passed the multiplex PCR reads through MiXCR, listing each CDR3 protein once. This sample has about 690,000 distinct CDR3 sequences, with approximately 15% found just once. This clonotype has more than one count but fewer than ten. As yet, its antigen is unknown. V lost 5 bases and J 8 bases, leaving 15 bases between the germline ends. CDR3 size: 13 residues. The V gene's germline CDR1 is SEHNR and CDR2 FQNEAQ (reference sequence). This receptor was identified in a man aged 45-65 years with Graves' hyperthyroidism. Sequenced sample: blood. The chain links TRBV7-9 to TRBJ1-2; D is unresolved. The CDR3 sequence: CASSPIGFYGYTF. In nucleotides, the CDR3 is TGTGCCAGCAGCCCCATTGGATTCTACGGCTACACCTTC. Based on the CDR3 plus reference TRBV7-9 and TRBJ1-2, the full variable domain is DTGVSQNPRHKITKRGQNVTFRCDPISEHNRLYWYRQTLGQGPEFLTYFQNEAQLEKSRLLSDRFSAERPKGSFSTLEIQRTEQGDSAMYLCASSPIGFYGYTFGSGTRLTVV.